This T cell receptor beta chain was captured by sequencing in a study of response to subunit inactivated influenza vaccine. The J segment lost 2 bases and the V segment lost 8 bases, leaving 6 bases of the junction unmatched. Germline CDR1 and CDR2: DFQATT and SNEGSKA (reference sequence). The CDR3 totals 13 residues. TCRdb ran MiXCR on the RT-PCR reads and lists one entry per CDR3 protein. Of hundreds of thousands of distinct CDR3 sequences listed, 15% to 19% were seen once; the top ten hold approximately 10%. Points from the study as a whole: That few new T cells are recruited by each seasonal influenza vaccination was the authors' suggestion.

This clonotype has a handful of counts. The antigen is undetermined. The material sequenced was PBMCs from blood, taken 11 to 12 days after vaccination. The sequence derives from a man aged 50-59 years who received an inactivated influenza vaccine. The J gene is TRBJ2-3, the V gene TRBV20-1, with TRBD2 matching 8 bases. The CDR3 loop reads CSKQREITDTQYF. In DNA, the CDR3 is TGCAGTAAACAGCGGGAGATCACAGATACGCAGTATTTT.